This TCR beta chain was captured in a study of CD8+ T cells in alopecia areata. Investigators isolated RNA and reverse transcribed it into cDNA to act as the sequencing template. Sequencing was performed with immunoSEQ multiplex PCR; in TCRdb, only in-frame clones are kept and a portion is missing. The sample has 200,000 or so clones, 35% to 40% seen once. Treatment described: oral pan-JAK inhibitor, 5-10 mg twice daily. Only a few counts were recorded for this clone. The CDR3 is made up of 14 amino acids. Germline V gene lookup returns CDR1 SGHNT and CDR2 YYREEE (reference sequence). V lost 4 bases to trimming and J lost 3 bases; unmatched junction nucleotides: 6.

The receptor comes from a human donor with alopecia areata. Specimen: CD4+ T cells sorted from blood, collected at week 34, from a patient treated with tofacitinib. The genes are TRBV5-4 and TRBJ1-2; 7 nucleotides line up with TRBD1. The CDR3 DNA follows: TGTGCCAGCAGCCGACAGGGTGACGACTATGGCTACACCTTC. Its protein is CASSRQGDDYGYTF.